This is a list of T cell receptor beta chains from one sample in a study of blood T cell repertoires in COVID-19. Only in-frame clones appear in the TCRdb table, and some are missing; sequencing was by immunoSEQ multiplex PCR. Of more than 95,000 clones in the sample, 90% to 95% were seen once. Input material: peripheral blood. Every receptor here comes from a human donor in a cohort sampled during active COVID-19. Both conserved end residues are part of each CDR3. D genes are given only for firm matches. The size field is filled for only some rows; it gives once, few, many or a size class.

size	D	V	J	DNA	CDR3
.	TRBD1	TRBV19	TRBJ2-5	TGTGCCAGTAGTACCCGGACAGGGGTGGAGGAGACCCAGTACTTC	CASSTRTGVEETQYF
medium-sized	.	TRBV4-1	TRBJ2-7	TGCGCCAGCAGCCAAGGTAGTAGCGTTTGGTACGAGCAGTACTTC	CASSQGSSVWYEQYF
.	TRBD2	TRBV19	TRBJ2-1	TGTGCCAGTAGTATAGGTGGCGGGGGACTGGACTACAATGAGCAGTTCTTC	CASSIGGGGLDYNEQFF
.	.	TRBV7-9	TRBJ2-6	TGTGCCAGCGGACACTCTGGGGCCAACGTCCTGACTTTC	CASGHSGANVLTF
few	.	TRBV30	TRBJ1-1	TGTGCCTGGAGTGTACAAAGGTGGAGAGTGGGAGTGGGGACTGAAGCTTTCTTT	CAWSVQRWRVGVGTEAFF
.	.	TRBV7-2	TRBJ1-2	TGTGCCAGCACGGCAGGTCCCAATCCCATCTATGGCTACACCTTC	CASTAGPNPIYGYTF
.	TRBD1	TRBV5-4	TRBJ1-6	TGTGCCAGCAGAAGAATGGGACAGGGGGCGAATTCACCCCTCCACTTT	CASRRMGQGANSPLHF
.	TRBD1	TRBV3-1/TRBV3-2	TRBJ2-7	TGTGCCAGCAGACCACAGGGGGGTAGAGACGAGCAGTACTTC	CASRPQGGRDEQYF
.	.	TRBV27	TRBJ1-4	TGTGCCAGCAGTTTATTGGCGGCCAAACCGAGAAATGAAAAACTGTTTTTT	CASSLLAAKPRNEKLFF
.	.	TRBV28	TRBJ1-5	TGTGCCAGCAGCCCTTACAGAGATAGCAATCAGCCCCAGCATTTT	CASSPYRDSNQPQHF
.	TRBD1	TRBV11-1	TRBJ2-1	TGTGCCAGCACCAACCCCGGAGACAGGGTTTTAAATGAGCAGTTCTTC	CASTNPGDRVLNEQFF
.	.	TRBV19	TRBJ2-1	TGTGCCAGTAGTCCCTCCGGTGAGGGTGCCTACAATGAGCAGTTCTTC	CASSPSGEGAYNEQFF
.	TRBD2	TRBV7-2	TRBJ2-2	TGTGCCAGCAGCTTAGAGCCGGGAGGGGGCACCGGGGAGCTGTTTTTT	CASSLEPGGGTGELFF
.	TRBD2	TRBV6-5	TRBJ2-1	TGTGCCAGCAGTTTATCTAGCGGGTTGAATGAGCAGTTCTTC	CASSLSSGLNEQFF
.	.	TRBV7-2	TRBJ2-1	TGTGCCAGCAGCTTAGTACTTACAGACAATGAGCAGTTCTTC	CASSLVLTDNEQFF
.	TRBD2	TRBV5-6	TRBJ2-7	TGTGCCAGCACTCGTTGGGGGACTAGCGGCTACGAGCAGTACTTC	CASTRWGTSGYEQYF
.	.	TRBV7-2	TRBJ2-7	TGTGCCAGCAGCCAGGGCCCTCACGAGCAGTACTTC	CASSQGPHEQYF
.	TRBD1	TRBV5-4	TRBJ2-3	TGTGCCACCGGACAGGGCACAGATACGCAGTATTTT	CATGQGTDTQYF
once	.	TRBV30	TRBJ1-4	TGTGCCTGGACCTTAGGCGGACTCAATGAAAAACTGTTTTTT	CAWTLGGLNEKLFF
once	.	TRBV27	TRBJ2-4	TGTGCCAGCGTCAAGCATCGAAACATTCAGTACTTC	CASVKHRNIQYF
.	.	TRBV18	TRBJ1-2	TGTGCCAGCTCACCAAAGCCGGGACAAATCTATGGCTACACCTTC	CASSPKPGQIYGYTF
.	TRBD2	TRBV7-2	TRBJ2-3	TGTGCCAGCAGCTTAGGGACTAGGACAGATACGCAGTATTTT	CASSLGTRTDTQYF